This T cell receptor (beta chain) was captured by sequencing in a study of blood T cells in healthy people across ages. The CDR3 spans 11 residues. Trimming took 0 bases from V and 4 from J, leaving 1 base between them. The germline V gene encodes CDR1 DFQATT and CDR2 SNEGSKA (reference sequence). In this sample, this clonotype turned up many times. A J-beta primer mix and a sample-barcoded 5' primer were used in a second PCR of roughly 6 to 12 cycles. Each CDR3 protein gets one entry after TCRdb re-called the 5' RACE reads with MiXCR. Among some 800,000 distinct CDR3 sequences listed, 20% to 25% were seen once. The data were also submitted as part of a second study, on T cells of mothers and their children.

The source of this sequence is a boy between 10 and 17 years old in good health. The chain combines TRBV20-1 with TRBJ2-1; D unresolved. The sequenced sample was blood. In DNA, the CDR3 is TGCAGTGCTAGAGAATACAATGAGCAGTTCTTC. Amino acids: CSAREYNEQFF.